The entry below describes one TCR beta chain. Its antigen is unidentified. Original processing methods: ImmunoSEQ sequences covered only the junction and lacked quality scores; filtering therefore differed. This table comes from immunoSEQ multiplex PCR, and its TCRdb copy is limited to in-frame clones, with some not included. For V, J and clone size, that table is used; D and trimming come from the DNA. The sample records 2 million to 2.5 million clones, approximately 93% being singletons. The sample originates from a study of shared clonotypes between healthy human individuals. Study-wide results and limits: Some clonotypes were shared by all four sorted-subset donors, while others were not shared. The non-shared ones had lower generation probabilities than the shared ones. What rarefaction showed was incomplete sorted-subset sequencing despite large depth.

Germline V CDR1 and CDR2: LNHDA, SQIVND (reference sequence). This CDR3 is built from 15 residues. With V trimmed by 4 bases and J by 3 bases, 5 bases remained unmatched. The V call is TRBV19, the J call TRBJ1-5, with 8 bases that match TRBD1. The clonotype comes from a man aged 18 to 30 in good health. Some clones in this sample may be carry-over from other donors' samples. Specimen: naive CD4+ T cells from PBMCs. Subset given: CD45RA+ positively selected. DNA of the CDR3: TGTGCCAGTAGTACCTACAGGGGGGCCAATCAGCCCCAGCATTTT. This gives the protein CASSTYRGANQPQHF.